This T cell receptor (beta chain) was sequenced in a study of T cells in Graves' hyperthyroidism and ophthalmopathy. Germline assignment: CDR1 SGHRS and CDR2 YFSETQ. This CDR3 contains 14 residues. V was pared by 6 bases and J by 2 bases, with 14 bases between. Many counts were recorded for this clonotype. The diagnoses drew upon clinical symptoms, serum thyroxine and TRAb, thyroid ultrasound and orbital computed tomography. The TCR beta CDR3 regions underwent amplification using RNA transcripts as the source. The HTBI set primed first-round TCR CDR3 RT-PCR. One entry per CDR3 protein, called by TCRdb with MiXCR from the multiplex PCR reads. Of about 96,000 distinct CDR3 sequences in the sample, over 50% were seen once.

Material: blood. This TCR came from a woman in her thirties or forties with Graves' hyperthyroidism. The gene calls are TRBV5-1 and TRBJ1-1; possible D gene TRBD1, 6 bases. DNA of the CDR3: TGCGCCAGCAATCGGGGGGCGATTAACACTGAAGCTTTCTTT. Translating gives CASNRGAINTEAFF.